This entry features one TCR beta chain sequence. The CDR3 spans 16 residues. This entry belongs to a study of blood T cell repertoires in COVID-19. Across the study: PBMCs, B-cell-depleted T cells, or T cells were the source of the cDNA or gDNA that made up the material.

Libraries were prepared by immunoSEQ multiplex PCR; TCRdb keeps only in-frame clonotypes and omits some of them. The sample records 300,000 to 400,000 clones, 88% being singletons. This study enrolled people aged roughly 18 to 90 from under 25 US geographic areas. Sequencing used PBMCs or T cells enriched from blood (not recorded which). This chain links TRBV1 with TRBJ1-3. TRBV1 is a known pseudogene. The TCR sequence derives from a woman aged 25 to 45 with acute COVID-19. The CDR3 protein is CTSSQAGGNSGNTIYF. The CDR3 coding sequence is TGCACCAGCAGCCAAGCAGGCGGGAACTCTGGAAACACCATATATTTT.